This T cell receptor (beta chain) was obtained from a study of identical twins. Study-wide results and limits: High-abundance cord blood beta clonotypes had fewer insertions; memory repertoires showed none.

Germline V gene lookup returns CDR1 DFQATT and CDR2 SNEGSKA (reference sequence). V shed 5 bases and J shed 3 bases, with 13 bases lying between them. The length of the CDR3 is 13 residues. This clonotype was observed at least ten times. Its antigen is unknown. One entry per CDR3 protein results from TCRdb running MiXCR on the 5' RACE reads. The sample holds hundreds of thousands of distinct CDR3 sequences, 21% seen once. The sample was also reused in another study, on T cells expressing NK-cell markers. As that report states: HCMV serostatus: seven of eight sequenced donors positive, one negative.

Sequenced sample: PBMCs. This receptor was taken from a woman aged 18-30 years in good health. The V and J genes are TRBV20-1 and TRBJ1-2; D gene unclear. The CDR3 region has the DNA TGCAGTGCTTGGAGGGCTCGGGACTATGGCTACACCTTC. Amino acid sequence: CSAWRARDYGYTF.